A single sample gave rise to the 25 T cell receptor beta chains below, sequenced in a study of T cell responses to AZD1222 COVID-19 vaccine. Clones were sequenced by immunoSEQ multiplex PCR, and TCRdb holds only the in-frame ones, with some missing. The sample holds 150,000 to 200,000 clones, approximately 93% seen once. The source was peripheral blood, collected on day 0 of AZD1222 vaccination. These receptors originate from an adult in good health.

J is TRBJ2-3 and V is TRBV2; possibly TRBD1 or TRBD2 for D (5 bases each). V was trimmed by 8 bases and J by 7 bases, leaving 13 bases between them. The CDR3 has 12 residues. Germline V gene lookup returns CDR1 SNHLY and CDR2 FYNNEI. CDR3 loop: CASGWDPYTQYF. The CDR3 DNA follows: TGTGCCAGCGGATGGGACCCTTATACGCAGTATTTT.

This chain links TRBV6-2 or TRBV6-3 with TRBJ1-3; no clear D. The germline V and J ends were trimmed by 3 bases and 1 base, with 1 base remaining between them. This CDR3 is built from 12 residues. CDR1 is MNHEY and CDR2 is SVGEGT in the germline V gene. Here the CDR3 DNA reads TGTGCCAGCAGTTATTCTGGAAACACCATATATTTT. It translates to CASSYSGNTIYF.

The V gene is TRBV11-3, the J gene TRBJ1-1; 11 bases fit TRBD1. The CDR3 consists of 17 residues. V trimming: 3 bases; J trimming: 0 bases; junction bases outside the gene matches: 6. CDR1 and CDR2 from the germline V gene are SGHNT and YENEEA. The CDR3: CASSLGTGGPLNTEAFF. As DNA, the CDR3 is TGTGCCAGCAGCTTGGGGACAGGGGGTCCCTTGAACACTGAAGCTTTCTTT.

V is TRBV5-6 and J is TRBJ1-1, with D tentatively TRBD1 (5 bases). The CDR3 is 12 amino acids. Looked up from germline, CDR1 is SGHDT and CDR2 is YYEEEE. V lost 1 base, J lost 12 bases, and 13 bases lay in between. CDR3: CASSLQGVRTFF. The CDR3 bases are TGTGCCAGCAGCTTGCAGGGCGTGAGAACTTTCTTT.

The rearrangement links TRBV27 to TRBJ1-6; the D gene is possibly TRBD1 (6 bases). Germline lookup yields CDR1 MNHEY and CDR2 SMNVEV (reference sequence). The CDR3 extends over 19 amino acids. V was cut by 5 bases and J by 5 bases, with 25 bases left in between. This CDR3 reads CASSRPFRGRGPDNSPLHF. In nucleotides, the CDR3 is TGTGCCAGCAGTCGCCCATTTCGGGGGCGAGGTCCCGATAATTCACCCCTCCACTTT.

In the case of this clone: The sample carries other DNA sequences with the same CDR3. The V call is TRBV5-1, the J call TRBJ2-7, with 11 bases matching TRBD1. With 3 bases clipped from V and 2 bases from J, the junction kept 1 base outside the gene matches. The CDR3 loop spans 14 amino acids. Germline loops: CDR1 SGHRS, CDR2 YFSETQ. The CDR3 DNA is TGCGCCAGCAGCTCGGGACAGGGGGCCTACGAGCAGTACTTC. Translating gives CASSSGQGAYEQYF.

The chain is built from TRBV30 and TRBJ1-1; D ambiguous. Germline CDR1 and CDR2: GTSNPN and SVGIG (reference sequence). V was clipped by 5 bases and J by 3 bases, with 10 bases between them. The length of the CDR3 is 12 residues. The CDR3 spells CAWEHLDTEAFF. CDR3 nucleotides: TGTGCCTGGGAACATTTGGACACTGAAGCTTTCTTT.

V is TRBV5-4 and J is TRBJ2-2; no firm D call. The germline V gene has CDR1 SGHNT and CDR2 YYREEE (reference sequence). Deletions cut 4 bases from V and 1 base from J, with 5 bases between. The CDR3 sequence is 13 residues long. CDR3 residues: CASSEQNTGELFF. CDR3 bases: TGTGCCAGCAGCGAACAGAACACCGGGGAGCTGTTTTTT.

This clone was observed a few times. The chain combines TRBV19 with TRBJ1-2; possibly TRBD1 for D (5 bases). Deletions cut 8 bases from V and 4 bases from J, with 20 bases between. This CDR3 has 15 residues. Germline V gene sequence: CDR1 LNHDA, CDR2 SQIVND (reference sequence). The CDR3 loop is CASLPHRDDLYGYTF. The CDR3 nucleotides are TGTGCCAGTCTTCCGCACCGGGACGACCTCTATGGCTACACCTTC. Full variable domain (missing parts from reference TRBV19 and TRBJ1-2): DGGITQSPKYLFRKEGQNVTLSCEQNLNHDAMYWYRQDPGQGLRLIYYSQIVNDFQKGDIAEGYSVSREKKESFPLTVTSAQKNPTAFYLCASLPHRDDLYGYTFGSGTRLTVV.

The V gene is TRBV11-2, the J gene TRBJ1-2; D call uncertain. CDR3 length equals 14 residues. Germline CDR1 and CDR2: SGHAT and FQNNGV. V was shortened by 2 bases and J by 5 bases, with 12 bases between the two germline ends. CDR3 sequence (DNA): TGTGCCAGCAGCTTACTCTCGCGGAAGTATGGCTACACCTTC. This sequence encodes CASSLLSRKYGYTF.

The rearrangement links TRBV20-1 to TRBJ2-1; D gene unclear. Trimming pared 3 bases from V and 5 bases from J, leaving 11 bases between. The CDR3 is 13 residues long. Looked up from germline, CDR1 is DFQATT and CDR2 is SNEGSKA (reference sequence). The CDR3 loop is CSASHLDHNEQFF. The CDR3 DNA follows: TGCAGTGCTAGTCATTTGGATCACAATGAGCAGTTCTTC.

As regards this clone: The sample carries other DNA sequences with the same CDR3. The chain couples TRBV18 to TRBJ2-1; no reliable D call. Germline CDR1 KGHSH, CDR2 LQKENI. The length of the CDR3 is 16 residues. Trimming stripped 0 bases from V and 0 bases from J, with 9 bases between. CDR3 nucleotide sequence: TGTGCCAGCTCACCACCGAGCCTGAGCTCCTACAATGAGCAGTTCTTC. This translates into CASSPPSLSSYNEQFF.

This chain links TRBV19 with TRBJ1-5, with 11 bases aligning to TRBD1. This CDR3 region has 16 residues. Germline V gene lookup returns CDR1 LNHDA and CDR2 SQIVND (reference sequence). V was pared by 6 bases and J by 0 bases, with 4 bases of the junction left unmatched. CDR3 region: CASRWTGGYSNQPQHF. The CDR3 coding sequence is TGTGCCAGTAGATGGACAGGGGGCTATAGCAATCAGCCCCAGCATTTT.

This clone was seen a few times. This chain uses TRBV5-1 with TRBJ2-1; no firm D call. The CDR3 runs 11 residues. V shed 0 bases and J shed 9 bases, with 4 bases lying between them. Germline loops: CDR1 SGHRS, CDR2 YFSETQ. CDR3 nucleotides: TGCGCCAGCAGCTTGGAGGGTGAGCAGTTCTTC. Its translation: CASSLEGEQFF.

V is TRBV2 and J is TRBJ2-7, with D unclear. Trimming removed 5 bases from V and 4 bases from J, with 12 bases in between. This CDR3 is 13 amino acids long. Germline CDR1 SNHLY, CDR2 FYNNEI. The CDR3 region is CASSLAPSYEQYF. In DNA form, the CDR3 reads TGTGCCAGCAGTTTGGCACCCAGTTACGAGCAGTACTTC.

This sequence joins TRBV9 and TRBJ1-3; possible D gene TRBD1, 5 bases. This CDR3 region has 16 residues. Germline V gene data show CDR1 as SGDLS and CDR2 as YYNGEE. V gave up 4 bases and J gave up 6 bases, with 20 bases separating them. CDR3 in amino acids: CASSPTWDSGANTIYF. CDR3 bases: TGTGCCAGCAGCCCAACATGGGATTCTGGGGCAAACACCATATATTTT.

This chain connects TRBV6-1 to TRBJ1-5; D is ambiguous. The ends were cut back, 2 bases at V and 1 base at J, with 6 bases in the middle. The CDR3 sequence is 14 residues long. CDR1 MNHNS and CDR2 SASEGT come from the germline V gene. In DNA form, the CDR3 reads TGTGCCAGCAGTGAACTAAGCAGCAATCAGCCCCAGCATTTT. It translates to CASSELSSNQPQHF.

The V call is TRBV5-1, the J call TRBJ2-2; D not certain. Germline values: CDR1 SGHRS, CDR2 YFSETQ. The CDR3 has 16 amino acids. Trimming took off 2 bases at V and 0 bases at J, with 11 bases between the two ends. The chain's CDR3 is CASSLGTSANTGELFF. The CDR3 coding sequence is TGCGCCAGCAGCTTAGGTACATCCGCGAACACCGGGGAGCTGTTTTTT.

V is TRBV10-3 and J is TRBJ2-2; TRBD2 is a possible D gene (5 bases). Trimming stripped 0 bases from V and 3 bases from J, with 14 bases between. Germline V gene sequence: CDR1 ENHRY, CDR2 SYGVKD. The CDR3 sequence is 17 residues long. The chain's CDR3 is CAISESRGLLDTGELFF. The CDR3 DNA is TGTGCCATCAGTGAGTCACGCGGGTTATTGGACACCGGGGAGCTGTTTTTT.

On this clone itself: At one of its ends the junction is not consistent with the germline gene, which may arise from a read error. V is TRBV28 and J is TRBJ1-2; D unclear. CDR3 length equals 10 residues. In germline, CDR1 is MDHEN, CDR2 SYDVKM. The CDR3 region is CATVNYGYTF. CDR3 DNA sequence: TGCGCGACCGTTAACTATGGCTACACCTTC.

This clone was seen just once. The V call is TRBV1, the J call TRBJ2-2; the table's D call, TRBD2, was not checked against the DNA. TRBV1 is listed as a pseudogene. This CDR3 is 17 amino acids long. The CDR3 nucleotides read TGCACCAGCAGCCTGTGTCTAGCGGGGAAGAACACCGGGGAGCTGTTTTTT. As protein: CTSSLCLAGKNTGELFF.

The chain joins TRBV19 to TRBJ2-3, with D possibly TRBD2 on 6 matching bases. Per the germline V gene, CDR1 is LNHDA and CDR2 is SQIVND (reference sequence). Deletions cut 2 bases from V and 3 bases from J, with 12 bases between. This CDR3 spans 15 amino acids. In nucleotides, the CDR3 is TGTGCCAGTAGTATATTGGGGGGTGGGACAGATACGCAGTATTTT. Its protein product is CASSILGGGTDTQYF.

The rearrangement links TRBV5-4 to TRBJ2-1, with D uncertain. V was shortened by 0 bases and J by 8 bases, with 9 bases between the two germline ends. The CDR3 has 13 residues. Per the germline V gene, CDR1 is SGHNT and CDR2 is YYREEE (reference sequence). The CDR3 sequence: CASSLAVGYEQFF. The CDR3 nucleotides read TGTGCCAGCAGCTTGGCCGTAGGATATGAGCAGTTCTTC. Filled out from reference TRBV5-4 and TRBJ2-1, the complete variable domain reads ETGVTQSPTHLIKTRGQQVTLRCSSQSGHNTVSWYQQALGQGPQFIFQYYREEENGRGNFPPRFSGLQFPNYSSELNVNALELDDSALYLCASSLAVGYEQFFGPGTRLTVL.

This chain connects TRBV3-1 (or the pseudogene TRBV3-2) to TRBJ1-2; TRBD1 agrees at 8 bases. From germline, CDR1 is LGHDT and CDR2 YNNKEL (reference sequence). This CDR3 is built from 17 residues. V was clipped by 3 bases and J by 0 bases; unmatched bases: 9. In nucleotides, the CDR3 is TGTGCCAGCAGCCACGGACAGGGCCGATCTCCTAACTATGGCTACACCTTC. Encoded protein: CASSHGQGRSPNYGYTF.

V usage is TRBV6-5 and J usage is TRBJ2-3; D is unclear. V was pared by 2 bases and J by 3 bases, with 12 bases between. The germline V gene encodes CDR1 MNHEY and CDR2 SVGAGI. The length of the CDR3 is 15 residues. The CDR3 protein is CASSYEGQLTDTQYF. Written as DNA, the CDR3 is TGTGCCAGCAGTTACGAAGGTCAGCTAACAGATACGCAGTATTTT.